The 25 T cell receptor beta chains presented below share a single source sample, sequenced in a study of blood T cell repertoires in COVID-19. Produced via immunoSEQ multiplex PCR; TCRdb's table is partial and in-frame only. The sample holds 200,000 to 250,000 clones, about 88% seen once. Sample: PBMCs or T cells enriched from blood (not recorded which). The receptors stem from a woman between 50 and 59 years old who had recovered from COVID-19.

For this clone: One junction end does not reproduce the germline sequence, and a read error may be involved. The rearrangement links TRBV28 to TRBJ2-2, with TRBD1 matching 8 bases. CDR3 length: 16 amino acids. Germline-derived CDR1 and CDR2 are MDHEN and SYDVKM. The CDR3 loop is CASTSLDRAKTGELFF. CDR3 in DNA: TGTGCCAGCACCTCTCTGGACAGGGCGAAGACCGGGGAGCTGTTTTTT.

This chain links TRBV2 with TRBJ1-3; D unclear. Trimming cost V 0 bases and J 13 bases, with 19 bases left between them. Germline-derived CDR1 and CDR2 are SNHLY and FYNNEI. CDR3 length equals 15 residues. The chain's CDR3 is CASSEALATGGAIYF. The CDR3 bases are TGTGCCAGCAGTGAAGCATTAGCAACGGGAGGTGCTATATATTTT. Together with reference TRBV2 and TRBJ1-3, the CDR3 gives the full variable domain: EPEVTQTPSHQVTQMGQEVILRCVPISNHLYFYWYRQILGQKVEFLVSFYNNEISEKSEIFDDQFSVERPDGSNFTLKIRSTKLEDSAMYFCASSEALATGGAIYFGEGSWLTVV.

A word on this clone: Other nucleotide sequences in the sample specify the same CDR3. The V and J genes are TRBV28 and TRBJ1-4; D is unclear. Germline CDR1 and CDR2: MDHEN and SYDVKM. The CDR3 has 14 residues. Trimming removed 6 bases from V and 0 bases from J, with 8 bases in between. This CDR3 is CASRGGTTNEKLFF. Written as DNA, the CDR3 is TGTGCCAGCAGGGGCGGGACAACTAATGAAAAACTGTTTTTT.

This chain uses TRBV30 with TRBJ1-5; 10 nucleotides agree with TRBD1. CDR3 length: 14 amino acids. Germline V gene data show CDR1 as GTSNPN and CDR2 as SVGIG (reference sequence). The junction had 0 bases not matched to a gene; V was cut back by 1 base and J by 3 bases. The DNA for the CDR3 is TGTGCCTGGAGTGGACAGGGGGCCAATCAGCCCCAGCATTTT. Translation: CAWSGQGANQPQHF.

The chain is built from TRBV19 and TRBJ2-7; 7 bases are shared with TRBD2. V gave up 5 bases and J gave up 4 bases; unmatched junction bases: 5. The CDR3 is 13 amino acids. CDR1 and CDR2 (germline): LNHDA, SQIVND (reference sequence). The CDR3 here is CASSVTSRYEQYF. The CDR3 region has the DNA TGTGCCAGTAGTGTGACTAGCAGGTACGAGCAGTACTTC.

The chain is built from TRBV15 and TRBJ2-3; no clear D gene. CDR1 and CDR2 from the germline V gene are LNHNV and YYDKDF (reference sequence). The CDR3 has 15 amino acids. V lost 0 bases and J lost 2, with 9 bases in between. The CDR3 reads CATSRDRVDTDTQYF. The CDR3 coding sequence is TGTGCCACCAGCAGAGATCGGGTAGACACAGATACGCAGTATTTT.

The genes are TRBV7-9 and TRBJ2-3, with 12 bases aligning to TRBD2. This CDR3 spans 16 amino acids. Germline values: CDR1 SEHNR, CDR2 FQNEAQ (reference sequence). With V trimmed by 6 bases and J by 2 bases, 6 bases remained unmatched. The CDR3 DNA is TGTGCCAGCAGGCCTGGGACTAGCGGGTTCACAGATACGCAGTATTTT. Translation: CASRPGTSGFTDTQYF.

This chain links TRBV28 with TRBJ2-1; D not resolved. This CDR3 is 16 amino acids long. Deletions cut 3 bases from V and 0 bases from J, with 12 bases between. In germline, CDR1 is MDHEN, CDR2 SYDVKM. CDR3 sequence reads: CASSFPLVSSYNEQFF. As DNA, the CDR3 is TGTGCCAGCAGTTTTCCCCTAGTCAGCTCCTACAATGAGCAGTTCTTC.

In nucleotides, the CDR3 is TGCGCCAGCAGTAGCGGGAGGGGCACCTACAATGAGCAGTTCTTC. The encoded protein is CASSSGRGTYNEQFF. The chain combines TRBV10-1 with TRBJ2-1, with 10 positions matching TRBD2. This CDR3 comprises 15 residues. J was trimmed by 2 bases and V by 5 bases; bases with no gene match: 3. Germline loops: CDR1 WNHNN, CDR2 SYGVQD (reference sequence).

V usage is TRBV9 and J usage is TRBJ1-5, with a weak D call TRBD1 (6 bases). This CDR3 is built from 15 residues. Germline V CDR1 and CDR2: SGDLS, YYNGEE. The V end was cut by 5 bases, the J end by 4 bases, with 16 bases between. The CDR3 bases are TGTGCCAGCAGTCGCAGGGGTACCGAAAATCAGCCCCAGCATTTT. Translation gives CASSRRGTENQPQHF. The full variable domain, completed using reference TRBV9 and TRBJ1-5, is DSGVTQTPKHLITATGQRVTLRCSPRSGDLSVYWYQQSLDQGLQFLIQYYNGEERAKGNILERFSAQQFPDLHSELNLSSLELGDSALYFCASSRRGTENQPQHFGDGTRLSIL.

This chain connects TRBV4-2 to TRBJ1-2, with D possibly being TRBD1 (6 bases). Germline V gives CDR1 LGHNA, CDR2 YNFKEQ. Trimming cost V 1 base and J 8 bases, with 17 bases left between them. This CDR3 region has 15 residues. CDR3 residues: CASSQAQGGGVGYTF. Here the CDR3 DNA reads TGTGCCAGCAGCCAAGCACAGGGCGGTGGTGTGGGCTACACCTTC.

The rearrangement links TRBV27 to TRBJ2-1; a weak D match, TRBD2 (6 bases). The CDR3 sequence is 12 residues long. The germline gives CDR1 MNHEY, CDR2 SMNVEV (reference sequence). Trimming took 8 bases from V and 7 from J, leaving 12 bases between them. CDR3 DNA sequence: TGTGCCAGCGCCCTGGGGGGTAATGAGCAGTTCTTC. It is translated as CASALGGNEQFF.

The chain links TRBV4-1 to TRBJ1-6; D is uncertain. CDR1 and CDR2 (germline): MGHRA, YSYEKL. The CDR3 has 16 amino acids. The V end lost 0 bases, the J end lost 8 bases, and 14 bases lay between the germline ends. The CDR3 DNA sequence: TGCGCCAGCAGCCAAGAACTAGGCGGAATGCATTCACCCCTCCACTTT. Amino acids: CASSQELGGMHSPLHF.

This chain joins TRBV19 and TRBJ2-6; possibly TRBD1 for D (5 bases). Trimming removed 9 bases at V and 0 bases at J, with 15 bases between. CDR3 size: 16 residues. In germline, CDR1 is LNHDA, CDR2 SQIVND (reference sequence). The CDR3 nucleotides read TGTGCCAGCTCCAGGGAAACCCACTCTGGGGCCAACGTCCTGACTTTC. Translated, it gives CASSRETHSGANVLTF.

The chain uses TRBV11-3 and TRBJ2-1, with TRBD1 matching over 10 bases. The CDR3 is 15 amino acids. The J segment lost 8 bases and the V segment lost 5 bases, leaving 9 bases of the junction unmatched. Germline CDR1 is SGHNT and CDR2 is YENEEA. CDR3 nucleotide sequence: TGTGCCAGCAGCAAACCGGGACAGGGGATACATGAGCAGTTCTTC. Translated: CASSKPGQGIHEQFF.

The genes are TRBV7-9 and TRBJ1-5; 7 bases are shared with TRBD1. The germline CDR1 and CDR2 sequences are SEHNR and FQNEAQ (reference sequence). The CDR3 runs 15 residues. Trimming cost V 1 base and J 6 bases; bases outside gene matches: 6. In nucleotides, the CDR3 is TGTGCCAGCAGCTTAGGAGGAGGGGACAGTCAGCCCCAGCATTTT. It translates to CASSLGGGDSQPQHF.

The chain employs TRBV6-1 and TRBJ2-1; tentatively, D is TRBD1 (6 bases). This CDR3 is 13 amino acids long. V was trimmed by 1 base and J by 12 bases, leaving 13 bases between them. CDR1 and CDR2 (germline): MNHNS, SASEGT. In DNA, the CDR3 is TGTGCCAGCAGTGAAGATGGACAGTCTCGGCAGTTCTTC. Amino acids: CASSEDGQSRQFF.

This sequence joins TRBV29-1 and TRBJ2-1; 13 bases align to TRBD2. Germline CDR1 and CDR2: SQVTM and ANQGSEA. The CDR3 contains 14 residues. V gave up 5 bases and J gave up 9 bases; unmatched junction bases: 7. The DNA of the CDR3 is TGCAGCGTTCGGACTAGCGGGAGTTTGGGTGAGCAGTTCTTC. It is translated as CSVRTSGSLGEQFF.

This chain connects TRBV7-3 to TRBJ2-7; possible D gene TRBD2, 5 bases. Germline CDR1 and CDR2: SGHTA and FQGTGA. CDR3 length equals 14 residues. The ends were cut back, 1 base at V and 3 bases at J, with 10 bases in the middle. CDR3 nucleotide sequence: TGTGCCAGCAGCTTAAGTCACGGAGGCTACGAGCAGTACTTC. Encoded protein: CASSLSHGGYEQYF.

This sequence joins TRBV28 and TRBJ1-6; TRBD1 matches at 8 bases. The trim removed 6 bases at V and 7 bases at J, leaving 5 bases unmatched. The CDR3 is 14 amino acids. The germline V gene encodes CDR1 MDHEN and CDR2 SYDVKM. The CDR3 nucleotides are TGTGCCAGCAGACTGGGACAGGCAAATTCACCCCTCCACTTT. Amino acids: CASRLGQANSPLHF. The variable domain in full, with the rest retrieved from reference TRBV28 and TRBJ1-6, is DVKVTQSSRYLVKRTGEKVFLECVQDMDHENMFWYRQDPGLGLRLIYFSYDVKMKEKGDIPEGYSVSREKKERFSLILESASTNQTSMYLCASRLGQANSPLHFGNGTRLTVT.

This clone was observed once. The gene calls are TRBV27 and TRBJ1-5, with 9 nucleotides matching TRBD1. The germline V gene has CDR1 MNHEY and CDR2 SMNVEV (reference sequence). Trimming at V came to 4 bases and at J to 3 bases, leaving 13 bases not matched to a gene. The CDR3 has 18 residues. The CDR3 DNA follows: TGTGCCAGCAGTTCTAAAGGGACAGGGAGTGGGTTCAATCAGCCCCAGCATTTT. It specifies CASSSKGTGSGFNQPQHF.

The genes are TRBV5-1 and TRBJ2-5; 9 nucleotides agree with TRBD2. CDR1 is SGHRS and CDR2 is YFSETQ in the germline V gene. Trimming at V came to 4 bases and at J to 5 bases, leaving 6 bases not matched to a gene. The CDR3 consists of 14 residues. The CDR3 loop reads CASSSIAGVETQYF. CDR3 bases: TGCGCCAGCAGCAGTATAGCGGGAGTGGAGACCCAGTACTTC. Based on the CDR3 plus reference TRBV5-1 and TRBJ2-5, the full variable domain is KAGVTQTPRYLIKTRGQQVTLSCSPISGHRSVSWYQQTPGQGLQFLFEYFSETQRNKGNFPGRFSGRQFSNSRSEMNVSTLELGDSALYLCASSSIAGVETQYFGPGTRLLVL.

This rearrangement joins TRBV2 to TRBJ2-1; 12 positions agree with TRBD2. The CDR3 totals 14 residues. CDR1 is SNHLY and CDR2 is FYNNEI in the germline V gene. V shed 10 bases, J shed 7 bases, and the junction held 8 bases outside the gene matches. The CDR3 nucleotides read TGTGCCACCGCACTAGCGGGAGGTAGGAATGAGCAGTTCTTC. Amino acid sequence: CATALAGGRNEQFF. The entire variable domain, with the rest obtained from reference TRBV2 and TRBJ2-1, is as follows: EPEVTQTPSHQVTQMGQEVILRCVPISNHLYFYWYRQILGQKVEFLVSFYNNEISEKSEIFDDQFSVERPDGSNFTLKIRSTKLEDSAMYFCATALAGGRNEQFFGPGTRLTVL.

This clone has just a few counts. The chain combines TRBV7-9 with TRBJ2-1; D is unclear. The CDR3 is 14 amino acids. Trimming cost V 1 base and J 4 bases, with 8 bases left between them. Germline CDR1 is SEHNR and CDR2 is FQNEAQ (reference sequence). Here the CDR3 reads CASSLVADYNEQFF. As DNA, the CDR3 is TGTGCCAGCAGCTTAGTGGCAGATTACAATGAGCAGTTCTTC.

The CDR3 sequence: CASSPSVGQGIGNTIYF. Written as DNA, the CDR3 is TGTGCCAGCTCACCAAGTGTCGGACAGGGGATTGGAAACACCATATATTTT. The genes are TRBV18 and TRBJ1-3, with 9 bases aligning to TRBD1. This CDR3 has 17 amino acids. CDR1 KGHSH and CDR2 LQKENI come from the germline V gene. J gave up 3 bases and V 2 bases, and 8 bases lay outside the gene matches.